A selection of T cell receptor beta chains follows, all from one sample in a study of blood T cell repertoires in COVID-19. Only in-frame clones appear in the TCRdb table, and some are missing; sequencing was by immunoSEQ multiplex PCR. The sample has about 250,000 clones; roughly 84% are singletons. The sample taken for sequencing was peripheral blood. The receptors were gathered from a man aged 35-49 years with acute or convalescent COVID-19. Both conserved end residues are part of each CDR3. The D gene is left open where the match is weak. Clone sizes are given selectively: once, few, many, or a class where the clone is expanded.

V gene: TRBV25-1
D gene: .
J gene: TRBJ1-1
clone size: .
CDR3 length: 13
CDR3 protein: CASSARRGSEAFF
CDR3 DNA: TGTGCCAGCAGTGCAAGGCGGGGTTCAGAAGCTTTCTTT

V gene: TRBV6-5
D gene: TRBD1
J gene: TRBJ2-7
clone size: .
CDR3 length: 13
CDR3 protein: CASSPRTGSEQYF
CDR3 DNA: TGTGCCAGCAGCCCCCGGACAGGGAGCGAGCAGTACTTC

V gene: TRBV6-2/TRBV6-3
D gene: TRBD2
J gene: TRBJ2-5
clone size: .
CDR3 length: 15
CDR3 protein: CASSYLTSGRETQYF
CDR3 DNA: TGTGCCAGCAGTTACCTGACTAGCGGGAGGGAGACCCAGTACTTC

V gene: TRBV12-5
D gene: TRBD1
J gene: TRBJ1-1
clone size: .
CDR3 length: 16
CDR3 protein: CASGLGGGTGVNEAFF
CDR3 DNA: TGTGCTAGTGGTTTGGGAGGGGGGACAGGGGTAAATGAAGCTTTCTTT

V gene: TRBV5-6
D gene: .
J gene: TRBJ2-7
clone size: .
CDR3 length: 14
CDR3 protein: CASSLEPYSYEQYF
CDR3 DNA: TGTGCCAGCAGCTTGGAACCCTACTCCTACGAGCAGTACTTC

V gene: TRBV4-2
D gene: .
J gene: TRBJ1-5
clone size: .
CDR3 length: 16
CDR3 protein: CASSQTDSHSNQPQHF
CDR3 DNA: TGTGCCAGCAGCCAAACCGACAGTCATAGCAATCAGCCCCAGCATTTT

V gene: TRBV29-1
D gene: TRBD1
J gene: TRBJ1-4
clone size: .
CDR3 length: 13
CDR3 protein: CSVEGTGIEKLFF
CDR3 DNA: TGCAGCGTTGAAGGGACAGGGATTGAAAAACTGTTTTTT

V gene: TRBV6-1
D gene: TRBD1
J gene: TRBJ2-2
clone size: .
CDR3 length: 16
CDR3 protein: CASSDFLAGGTGELFF
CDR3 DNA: TGTGCCAGCAGTGATTTCTTGGCAGGGGGCACCGGGGAGCTGTTTTTT

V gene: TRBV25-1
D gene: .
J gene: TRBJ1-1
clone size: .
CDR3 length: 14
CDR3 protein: CASSVDSFLTEAFF
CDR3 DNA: TGTGCCAGCAGTGTCGACAGTTTCCTCACTGAAGCTTTCTTT

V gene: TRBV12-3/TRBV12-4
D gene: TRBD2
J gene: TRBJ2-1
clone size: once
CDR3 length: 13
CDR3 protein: CASSFSGSNEQFF
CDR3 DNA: TGTGCCAGCAGTTTCAGCGGGAGCAATGAGCAGTTCTTC

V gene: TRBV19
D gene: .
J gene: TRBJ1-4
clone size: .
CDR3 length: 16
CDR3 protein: CASSIGGIPTNEKLFF
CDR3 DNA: TGTGCCAGTAGTATCGGGGGGATCCCAACTAATGAAAAACTGTTTTTT

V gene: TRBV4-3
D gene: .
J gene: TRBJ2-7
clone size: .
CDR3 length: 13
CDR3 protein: CASSRDRNYEQYF
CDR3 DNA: TGCGCCAGCAGCCGAGACAGGAACTACGAGCAGTACTTC

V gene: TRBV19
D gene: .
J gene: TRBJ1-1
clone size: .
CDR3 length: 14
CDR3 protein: CASRREHRNTEAFF
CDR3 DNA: TGTGCCAGTAGGCGGGAACACCGGAACACTGAAGCTTTCTTT

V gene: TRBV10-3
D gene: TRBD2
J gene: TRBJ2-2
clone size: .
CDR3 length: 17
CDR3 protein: CASKRSLAGESTGELFF
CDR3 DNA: TGTGCCAGCAAAAGGTCCCTAGCGGGAGAATCTACCGGGGAGCTGTTTTTT

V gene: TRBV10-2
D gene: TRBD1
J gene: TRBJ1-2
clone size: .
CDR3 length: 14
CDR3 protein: CASSESPRGRGYTF
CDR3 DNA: TGCGCCAGCAGTGAATCACCCAGGGGGCGAGGCTACACCTTC

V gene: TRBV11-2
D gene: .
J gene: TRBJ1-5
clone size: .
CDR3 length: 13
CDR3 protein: CASSGARGQPQHF
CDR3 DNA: TGTGCCAGCAGTGGGGCCCGCGGTCAGCCCCAGCATTTT

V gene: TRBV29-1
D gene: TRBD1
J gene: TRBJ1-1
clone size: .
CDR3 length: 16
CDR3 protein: CSVEVFEGQGNTEAFF
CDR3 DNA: TGCAGCGTTGAAGTTTTTGAGGGACAGGGGAACACTGAAGCTTTCTTT

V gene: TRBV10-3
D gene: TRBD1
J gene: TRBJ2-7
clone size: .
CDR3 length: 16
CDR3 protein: CAISEEQGQASYEQYF
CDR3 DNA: TGTGCCATCAGTGAAGAACAGGGACAGGCGAGCTACGAGCAGTACTTC

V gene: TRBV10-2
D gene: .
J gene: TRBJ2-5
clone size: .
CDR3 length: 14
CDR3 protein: CASSNDRIQETQYF
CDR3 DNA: TGCGCCAGCAGTAACGACAGGATCCAAGAGACCCAGTACTTC

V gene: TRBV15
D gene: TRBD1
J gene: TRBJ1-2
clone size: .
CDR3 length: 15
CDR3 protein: CATSRTGQGMRGYTF
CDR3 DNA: TGTGCCACCAGCAGGACCGGACAGGGAATGCGTGGCTACACCTTC

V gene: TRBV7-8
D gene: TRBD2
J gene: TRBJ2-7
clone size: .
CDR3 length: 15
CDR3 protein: CASSLRLAETYEQYF
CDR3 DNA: TGTGCCAGCAGCTTAAGGCTAGCGGAGACCTACGAGCAGTACTTC

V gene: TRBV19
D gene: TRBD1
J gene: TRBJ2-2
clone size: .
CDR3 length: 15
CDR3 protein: CASSIKQGVYRELFF
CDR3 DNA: TGTGCCAGTAGTATAAAACAGGGGGTGTACCGGGAGCTGTTTTTT

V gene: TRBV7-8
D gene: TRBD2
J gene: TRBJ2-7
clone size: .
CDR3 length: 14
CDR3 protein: CASSLGGRRGEQYF
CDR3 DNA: TGTGCCAGCAGCTTGGGCGGGAGACGGGGCGAGCAGTACTTC

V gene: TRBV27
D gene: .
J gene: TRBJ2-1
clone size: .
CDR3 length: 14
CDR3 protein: CASSLAGSYNEQFF
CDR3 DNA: TGTGCCAGCAGTTTAGCGGGGAGTTACAATGAGCAGTTCTTC

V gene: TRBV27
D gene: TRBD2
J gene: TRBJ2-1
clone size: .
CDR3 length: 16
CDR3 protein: CASSLTGLADYNEQFF
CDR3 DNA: TGTGCCAGCAGTCTAACAGGTCTAGCGGATTACAATGAGCAGTTCTTC

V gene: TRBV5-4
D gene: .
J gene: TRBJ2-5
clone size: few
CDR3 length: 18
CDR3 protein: CASREMAGARGSEETQYF
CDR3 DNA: TGTGCCAGCAGGGAAATGGCGGGGGCGCGTGGAAGTGAAGAGACCCAGTACTTC

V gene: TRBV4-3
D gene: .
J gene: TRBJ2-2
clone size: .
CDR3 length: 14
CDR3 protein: CASSQAGRTGELFF
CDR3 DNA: TGCGCCAGCAGCCAAGCAGGGAGGACCGGGGAGCTGTTTTTT

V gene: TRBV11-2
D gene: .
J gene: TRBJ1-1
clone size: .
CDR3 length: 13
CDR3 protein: CASSTYTNTEAFF
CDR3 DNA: TGTGCCAGCAGCACCTATACGAACACTGAAGCTTTCTTT

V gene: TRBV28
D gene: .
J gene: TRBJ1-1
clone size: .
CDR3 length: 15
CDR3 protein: CASSLSFQGGTEAFF
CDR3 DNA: TGTGCCAGCAGTTTATCCTTCCAGGGAGGGACTGAAGCTTTCTTT

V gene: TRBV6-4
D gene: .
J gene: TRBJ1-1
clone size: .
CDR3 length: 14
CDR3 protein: CASSVLAGGTEAFF
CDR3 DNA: TGTGCCAGCAGTGTATTGGCGGGGGGCACTGAAGCTTTCTTT

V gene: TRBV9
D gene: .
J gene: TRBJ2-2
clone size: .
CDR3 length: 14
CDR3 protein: CASSTRLMAGELFF
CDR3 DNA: TGTGCCAGCAGCACGCGACTCATGGCTGGGGAGCTGTTTTTT

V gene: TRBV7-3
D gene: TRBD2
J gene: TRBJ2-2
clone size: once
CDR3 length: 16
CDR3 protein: CASSSGLAGATGELFF
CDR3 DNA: TGTGCCAGCAGCTCAGGACTAGCGGGAGCCACCGGGGAGCTGTTTTTT

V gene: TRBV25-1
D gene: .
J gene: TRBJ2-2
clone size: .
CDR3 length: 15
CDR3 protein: CASSPRVQNTGELFF
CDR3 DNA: TGTGCCAGCAGTCCGAGGGTGCAAAACACCGGGGAGCTGTTTTTT

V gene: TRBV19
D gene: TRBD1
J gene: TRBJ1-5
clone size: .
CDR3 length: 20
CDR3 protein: CASSTQNPHRTGYSNQPQHF
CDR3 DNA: TGTGCCAGTAGCACTCAGAACCCGCATCGGACAGGCTACAGCAATCAGCCCCAGCATTTT

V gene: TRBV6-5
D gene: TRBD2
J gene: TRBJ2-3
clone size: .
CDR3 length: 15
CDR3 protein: CASSYSSLAGGTQYF
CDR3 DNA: TGTGCCAGCAGTTACTCGAGTCTAGCGGGAGGTACGCAGTATTTT

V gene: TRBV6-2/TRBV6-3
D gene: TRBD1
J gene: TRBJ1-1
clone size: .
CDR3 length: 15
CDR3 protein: CASSDPGQTNTEAFF
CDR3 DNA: TGTGCCAGCAGTGATCCGGGACAGACGAACACTGAAGCTTTCTTT

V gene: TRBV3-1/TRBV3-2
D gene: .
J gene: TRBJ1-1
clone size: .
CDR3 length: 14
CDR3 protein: CASSHTGLLSEAFF
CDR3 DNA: TGTGCCAGCAGCCACACCGGACTGCTAAGTGAAGCTTTCTTT

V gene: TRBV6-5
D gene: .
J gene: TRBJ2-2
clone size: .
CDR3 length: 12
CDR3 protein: CASSSLTGELFF
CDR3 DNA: TGTGCCAGCAGTTCCCTCACCGGGGAGCTGTTTTTT

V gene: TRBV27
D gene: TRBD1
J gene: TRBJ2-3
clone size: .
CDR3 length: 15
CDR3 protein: CASSSRDRASDTQYF
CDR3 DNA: TGTGCCAGCAGTTCCCGGGACAGGGCTTCAGATACGCAGTATTTT

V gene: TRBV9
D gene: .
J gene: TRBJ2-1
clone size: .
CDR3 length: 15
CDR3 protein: CASSNGGLSYNEQFF
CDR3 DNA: TGTGCCAGCAGCAATGGCGGATTATCCTACAATGAGCAGTTCTTC

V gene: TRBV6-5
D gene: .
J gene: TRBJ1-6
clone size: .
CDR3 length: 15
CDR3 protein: CASILTGGRDSPLHF
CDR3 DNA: TGTGCCAGCATCCTAACGGGGGGTAGGGATTCACCCCTCCACTTT

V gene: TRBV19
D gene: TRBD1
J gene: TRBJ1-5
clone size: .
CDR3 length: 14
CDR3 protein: CASSIFQGGEPQHF
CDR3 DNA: TGTGCCAGTAGTATCTTTCAGGGGGGAGAGCCCCAGCATTTT

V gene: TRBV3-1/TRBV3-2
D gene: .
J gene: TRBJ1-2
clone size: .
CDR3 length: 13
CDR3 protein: CASSQRGVGGYTF
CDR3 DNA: TGTGCCAGCAGCCAACGGGGGGTCGGCGGCTACACCTTC

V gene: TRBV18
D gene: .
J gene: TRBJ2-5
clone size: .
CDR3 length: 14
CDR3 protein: CASSPDSPRATQYF
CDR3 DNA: TGTGCCAGCTCACCGGACAGTCCAAGAGCGACCCAGTACTTC

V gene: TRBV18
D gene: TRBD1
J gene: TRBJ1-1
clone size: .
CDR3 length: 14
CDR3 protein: CASSPDRDPREAFF
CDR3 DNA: TGTGCCAGCTCACCCGACAGGGACCCCCGTGAAGCTTTCTTT

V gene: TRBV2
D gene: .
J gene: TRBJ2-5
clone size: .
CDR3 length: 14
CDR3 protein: CASSELRAQETQYF
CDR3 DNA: TGTGCCAGCAGCGAGTTGAGGGCCCAAGAGACCCAGTACTTC

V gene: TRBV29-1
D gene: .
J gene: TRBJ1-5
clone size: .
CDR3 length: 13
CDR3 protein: CSVVGLSNQPQHF
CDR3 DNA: TGCAGCGTTGTGGGCTTGAGCAATCAGCCCCAGCATTTT

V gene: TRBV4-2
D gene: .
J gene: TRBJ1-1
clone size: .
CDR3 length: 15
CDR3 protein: CASSQESPRKSEAFF
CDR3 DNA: TGTGCCAGCAGCCAAGAATCCCCCCGTAAATCGGAAGCTTTCTTT

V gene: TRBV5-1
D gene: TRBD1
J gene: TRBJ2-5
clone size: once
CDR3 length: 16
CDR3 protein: CASSPGDRGSQETQYF
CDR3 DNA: TGCGCCAGCAGCCCGGGGGACAGGGGGAGCCAAGAGACCCAGTACTTC

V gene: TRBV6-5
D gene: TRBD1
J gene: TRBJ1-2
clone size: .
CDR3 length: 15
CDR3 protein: CASSTPGQGFYGYTF
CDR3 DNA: TGTGCCAGCAGTACTCCGGGACAGGGGTTCTATGGCTACACCTTC

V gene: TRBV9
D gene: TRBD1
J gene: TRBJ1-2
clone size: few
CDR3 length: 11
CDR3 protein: CASSSWTGHAF
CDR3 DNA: TGTGCCAGCAGCAGTTGGACAGGGCATGCCTTC

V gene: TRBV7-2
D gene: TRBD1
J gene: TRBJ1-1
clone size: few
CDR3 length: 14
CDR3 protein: CASIRDRGRDEAFF
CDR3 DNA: TGTGCCAGCATCCGGGACAGGGGGCGCGATGAAGCTTTCTTT

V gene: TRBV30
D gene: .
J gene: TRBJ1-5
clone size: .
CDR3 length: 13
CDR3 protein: CAWSPTEYQPQHF
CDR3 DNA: TGTGCCTGGAGCCCGACAGAGTATCAGCCCCAGCATTTT

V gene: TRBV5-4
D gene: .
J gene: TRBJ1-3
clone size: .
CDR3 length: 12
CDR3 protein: CASSFITGTIYF
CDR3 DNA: TGTGCCAGCAGCTTCATAACCGGCACCATATATTTT